This TCR beta chain was found in a study of cytomegalovirus exposure and HLA in healthy donors. Whole-study findings and limits: Usually a TCR sequence was rare, but some public TCRs were found in many donors. Earlier analysis found most TCR beta V segments productive about 90% or about 30% of the time. Sequencing depth roughly uniform across donors was assumed in presence/absence analyses.

Each of the donors was a healthy bone marrow donor. PCR was performed using 60 Vbeta and 13 Jbeta primers. Method: immunoSEQ multiplex PCR; TCRdb's copy keeps in-frame clones and lacks some. Found here are roughly 150,000 clones, more than 60% of them singletons; the top ten hold approximately 10%. As regards this clone: The target antigen is unknown.

This CDR3 has 15 amino acids. Germline CDR1 is SGHVS and CDR2 is FQNEAQ. The trim removed 4 bases at V and 0 bases at J, leaving 1 base unmatched. The TCR was taken from a man aged 18 to 35 in good health and CMV-seropositive. The V call is TRBV7-8, the J call TRBJ1-1, with 11 bases identical to TRBD1. The specimen sequenced was PBMCs. The CDR3 DNA sequence: TGTGCCAGCAGCTGGGACAGGGGGTTGAACACTGAAGCTTTCTTT. Translated, it gives CASSWDRGLNTEAFF.